This T cell receptor beta chain was found in a study of T cell responses to AZD1222 COVID-19 vaccine. CDR1 is MNHEY and CDR2 is SVGEGT in the germline V gene. The V segment lost 6 bases and the J segment 3 bases; nucleotides outside the gene matches: 5. This CDR3 has 14 residues. Clones were read by immunoSEQ multiplex PCR, and TCRdb kept only the in-frame ones, dropping some. The sample shows roughly 110,000 clones, about 85% of them seen only once. J is TRBJ2-7 and V is TRBV6-2 or TRBV6-3, with 10 bases lining up with TRBD1. The material sequenced was peripheral blood, taken on day 0 of AZD1222 vaccination. This TCR was recovered from an adult in good health. The CDR3 loop reads CASSPRDRGYEQYF. The CDR3 bases are TGTGCCAGCAGCCCTAGGGACAGGGGCTACGAGCAGTACTTC.